These T cell receptor beta chains were read from a single sample in a study of a mutant IDH1 vaccine in newly diagnosed glioma. Generated by immunoSEQ multiplex PCR, the TCRdb table keeps only in-frame clones and is missing some. The sample shows about 25,000 clones, about 78% of them seen only once. Their target antigens are unknown. This specimen consisted of PBMCs, obtained from a glioma patient whose treatment included an IDH1 peptide vaccine. These receptors came from a woman younger than 30 with glioma. The CDR3 runs from the conserved cysteine through the conserved F or W. D genes are given only for firm matches. A clone size is listed for some rows: how often the clone was seen (once, few, many), or a class if it is expanded.

TGTGCCAGCAGCTTGGTATCTGGGGCCAACGTCCTGACTTTC,CASSLVSGANVLTF,TRBV5-6,TRBJ2-6,NA,NA
TGTGCCAGCAGTCGACTCGTTAACACAGATACGCAGTATTTT,CASSRLVNTDTQYF,TRBV2,TRBJ2-3,NA,NA
TGCAGTGCTAGTGTGCTAAATGAGCAGTTCTTC,CSASVLNEQFF,TRBV20-1,TRBJ2-1,NA,NA
TGTGCCAGCAGCGAACAGACAGGGACGGACGAGCAGTACTTC,CASSEQTGTDEQYF,TRBV13,TRBJ2-7,TRBD1,NA
TGTGCCAGCAGCTTAGAGAAGGGCCCCAATCAGCCCCAGCATTTT,CASSLEKGPNQPQHF,TRBV7-2,TRBJ1-5,NA,NA
TGTGCCAGCAGCTTAGACTCGTATCCGTACGAGCAGTACTTC,CASSLDSYPYEQYF,TRBV7-8,TRBJ2-7,NA,NA
TGTGCCAGCAGCCTTTTACAGGGGGCGCTTGGCTACGAGCAGTACTTC,CASSLLQGALGYEQYF,TRBV5-6,TRBJ2-7,TRBD1,NA
TGCGCCAGCAGCTTAATACCAGCCTACGAGCAGTACTTC,CASSLIPAYEQYF,TRBV5-1,TRBJ2-7,NA,NA
TGTGCCAGTAGTATACGTAACCGTGTGTCCTATGGCTACACCTTC,CASSIRNRVSYGYTF,TRBV19,TRBJ1-2,NA,NA
TGTGCCAGTAGGACCCGGGACAGGGAGAACACTGAAGCTTTCTTT,CASRTRDRENTEAFF,TRBV19,TRBJ1-1,TRBD1,few
TGTGCCATCGGGCCCCTCAACGAGCAGTACTTC,CAIGPLNEQYF,TRBV10-3,TRBJ2-7,NA,NA
TGCGCCAGCAGCCGGGCAGGACAGAGAGACGAGCAGTACTTC,CASSRAGQRDEQYF,TRBV5-1,TRBJ2-7,NA,NA
TGTGCCAGCAGTGCCTACAATGAGCAGTTCTTC,CASSAYNEQFF,TRBV27,TRBJ2-1,NA,once
TGTGCCAGCAGCCAAGGACTAGAACTGAAGCCGGACACCGGGGAGCTGTTTTTT,CASSQGLELKPDTGELFF,TRBV14,TRBJ2-2,NA,NA
TGTGCCAGTAGTGGCAGATCTGAAGCTTTCTTT,CASSGRSEAFF,TRBV19,TRBJ1-1,NA,NA
TGTGCCAGCAGCTGGCAGGGACAAGATACGCAGTATTTT,CASSWQGQDTQYF,TRBV7-9,TRBJ2-3,NA,NA
TGCAGCGTTGGACAGGGGTATGGCTACACCTTC,CSVGQGYGYTF,TRBV29-1,TRBJ1-2,TRBD1,NA
TGCGCCAGCAGCCAAGGCGAGGGGGCGTACTATGGCTACACCTTC,CASSQGEGAYYGYTF,TRBV4-3,TRBJ1-2,TRBD1,NA
TGCGCCAGCAGTGGCCAGGTGACTAGCAATCAGCCCCAGCATTTT,CASSGQVTSNQPQHF,TRBV10-2,TRBJ1-5,NA,NA
TGTGCTAGCAGCTTAGTTGTCGGAGGAGAGACCCAGTACTTC,CASSLVVGGETQYF,TRBV7-7,TRBJ2-5,NA,NA
TGTGCCAGTAGTATAGGGACAGCAGCTAACTATGGCTACACCTTC,CASSIGTAANYGYTF,TRBV19,TRBJ1-2,NA,NA
TGTGCCAGCAGTTTCTCCCGGGATACGCAGTATTTT,CASSFSRDTQYF,TRBV5-4,TRBJ2-3,NA,NA
TGTGCCATCAGCGGTGACAGGGCGAACACTGAAGCTTTCTTT,CAISGDRANTEAFF,TRBV10-3,TRBJ1-1,TRBD1,few
TGTGCCAGCAGCTTCCCGACTAGCGGGGACCGTATAAGGACCCAGTACTTC,CASSFPTSGDRIRTQYF,TRBV11-3,TRBJ2-5,TRBD2,NA
TGTGCCAGCACCAGTCTCAATCAGCCCCAGCATTTT,CASTSLNQPQHF,TRBV25-1,TRBJ1-5,NA,once
TGTGCCAGCAGTACGGGACTCTCCAGGTCGGGCGAGCAGTACTTC,CASSTGLSRSGEQYF,TRBV6-5,TRBJ2-7,NA,NA
TGTGCCAGCAGTGGGGCAGGGGGCTTCACCGGGGAGCTGTTTTTT,CASSGAGGFTGELFF,TRBV2,TRBJ2-2,TRBD1,NA
TGTGCCAGCAGCCCCACCGGAAACACCATATATTTT,CASSPTGNTIYF,TRBV11-3,TRBJ1-3,NA,NA
TGTGCCATCAGTGAGGACAGGAATCAGCCCCAGCATTTT,CAISEDRNQPQHF,TRBV10-3,TRBJ1-5,NA,NA
TGTGCCAGCTCGCCGGGACAGGGCAATCAGCCCCAGCATTTT,CASSPGQGNQPQHF,TRBV6-6,TRBJ1-5,TRBD1,NA
TGTGCCAGCAGCTTAGTAGGTGGAGGGCAGAACAATCAGCCCCAGCATTTT,CASSLVGGGQNNQPQHF,TRBV7-2,TRBJ1-5,NA,few
TGTGCCAGCAGCTTAGCGCTGGTCAGGGATGATCAGCCCCAGCATTTT,CASSLALVRDDQPQHF,TRBV7-2,TRBJ1-5,NA,NA
TGTGCCAGCAGTCAGGCGGGGGGGGAGAACGCCTATGGCTACACCTTC,CASSQAGGENAYGYTF,TRBV7-8,TRBJ1-2,NA,once
TGTGCCAGCAGTGACGGCGGGCTGGGGCCGGCTTTCTTT,CASSDGGLGPAFF,TRBV6-4,TRBJ1-1,NA,NA
TGCGCCAGCAGCTTACCTAGTTATCCCGGGGAGCTGTTTTTT,CASSLPSYPGELFF,TRBV5-1,TRBJ2-2,NA,NA
TGTGCCAGCAGCCAAGGCGGCCAGCGGGGCGAGACCCAGTACTTC,CASSQGGQRGETQYF,TRBV4-2,TRBJ2-5,TRBD2,NA
TGCAGTGCCTATAAAGAGACCCAGTACTTC,CSAYKETQYF,TRBV20-1,TRBJ2-5,NA,NA
TGTGCCAGCAGTTCCCGGACAGGCAATAATGAGCAGTTCTTC,CASSSRTGNNEQFF,TRBV6-6,TRBJ2-1,TRBD1,NA
TGTGCCAGCAGCCAAACAGGGGTGGCTAACTATGGCTACACCTTC,CASSQTGVANYGYTF,TRBV2,TRBJ1-2,TRBD1,NA
TGTGCCAGCAGCTTAGACAAGACAGGGGGAAGCGCTGAAGCTTTCTTT,CASSLDKTGGSAEAFF,TRBV7-6,TRBJ1-1,TRBD1,NA
TGCGCCAGCAGCCGGGGTGCATCCTCTGGAAACACCATATATTTT,CASSRGASSGNTIYF,TRBV4-3,TRBJ1-3,NA,NA